The rows below give T cell receptor beta chains drawn from one sample of a study of blood T cell repertoires in COVID-19. The method was immunoSEQ multiplex PCR; TCRdb's version includes in-frame clones alone and lacks a portion of them. The sample consists of 310,000 or so clones, about 87% of them appearing once. The sequencing input was PBMCs or T cells enriched from blood (not recorded which). These receptors came from a woman in her late teens or twenties who had recovered from COVID-19. Both conserved end residues are part of each CDR3. Only some rows state a clone size, as once, few, many or a class for expanded clones.

V gene	J gene	clone size	CDR3 length	CDR3 protein
TRBV28	TRBJ1-2	once	14	CASRSTGVHYGYTF
TRBV18	TRBJ2-3	NA	16	CASSPPGTRVTDTQYF
TRBV2	TRBJ2-3	NA	16	CASPGTGVRGTDTQYF
TRBV5-1	TRBJ2-2	NA	14	CASSLALQGGELFF
TRBV4-1	TRBJ2-1	NA	20	CASSQEGLAGGDSSYNEQFF
TRBV2	TRBJ1-2	NA	15	CASSVYRGGNYGYTF
TRBV15	TRBJ1-5	NA	14	CATRNRVGDQPQHF
TRBV2	TRBJ2-7	NA	14	CASSDRGFLYEQYF
TRBV3-1/TRBV3-2	TRBJ2-5	NA	17	CASSQATTSGYAETQYF
TRBV11-2	TRBJ2-7	NA	15	CASSLLGRGGDEQYF
TRBV5-4	TRBJ2-5	NA	15	CASSLGREGLETQYF
TRBV3-1/TRBV3-2	TRBJ2-1	once	17	CASSRLAGGNSGNEQFF
TRBV19	TRBJ2-3	NA	13	CASSPIAGDTQYF
TRBV7-6	TRBJ2-7	NA	16	CASSSGLAGFSYEQYF
TRBV5-5	TRBJ1-6	NA	15	CASSIEGRRGSPLHF
TRBV13	TRBJ2-1	NA	16	CASSVLGTSGPDEQFF
TRBV7-8	TRBJ2-1	NA	16	CASSSYWTSLYNEQFF
TRBV5-1	TRBJ1-2	NA	16	CASSLGPDRGSYGYTF
TRBV11-2	TRBJ1-1	NA	15	CASSLVPVMNTEAFF
TRBV27	TRBJ2-3	NA	16	CASSSYVAGVRDTQYF
TRBV28	TRBJ1-2	NA	15	CASSLDDRPNYGYTF
TRBV4-2	TRBJ1-5	NA	17	CAGSWHRGHRLYQPQHF
TRBV5-4	TRBJ1-1	NA	16	CASSTPGIRGYSEAFF
TRBV13	TRBJ2-7	NA	17	CASSQAGRRKRSYEQYF
TRBV4-3	TRBJ1-2	once	14	CASSQEGADYGYTF
TRBV10-3	TRBJ1-5	NA	17	CAIGGQGDHRGNQPQHF
TRBV5-8	TRBJ2-7	NA	15	CASSLWRGRSYEQYF
TRBV9	TRBJ1-5	NA	16	CASSVGDRGSGQPQHF
TRBV3-1/TRBV3-2	TRBJ2-2	NA	16	CASSQFWTANTGELFF
TRBV7-2	TRBJ2-5	NA	17	CASSPIDRGAYQETQYF
TRBV12-3/TRBV12-4	TRBJ2-7	NA	13	CASSSRTGGQQYF
TRBV24-1	TRBJ2-7	NA	17	CATSDGSGQGGSGEQYF
TRBV7-3	TRBJ2-1	NA	17	CASSPPSASGSYNEQFF
TRBV12-3/TRBV12-4	TRBJ2-3	NA	13	CASSLSGADTQYF
TRBV5-6	TRBJ2-5	NA	13	CASSGGLEETQYF
TRBV7-2	TRBJ2-1	NA	18	CASSPDTSGRVISYEQFF
TRBV6-6	TRBJ1-1	NA	15	CASSQWGVINTEAFF
TRBV7-8	TRBJ2-2	NA	15	CASAGVAGAIGELFF
TRBV7-2	TRBJ2-1	NA	14	CASSSRTKGNEQFF
TRBV19	TRBJ1-6	once	14	CATSPGSYNSPLHF
TRBV9	TRBJ2-7	NA	15	CASSVGQGFLPEQYF
TRBV7-9	TRBJ1-2	NA	15	CASSRGQAWSVGYTF
TRBV3-1/TRBV3-2	TRBJ2-3	NA	14	CASSQDPTGGTQYF
TRBV7-6	TRBJ2-3	NA	16	CASSSRAGDPPGTQYF
TRBV4-3	TRBJ2-7	NA	18	CASSQVARGGFLHYEQYF
TRBV2	TRBJ1-1	NA	14	CASRARNRITEAFF
TRBV15	TRBJ1-4	few	16	CATSRSTVATNEKLFF
TRBV7-2	TRBJ2-7	NA	15	CASSQIRTLSYEQYF
TRBV7-6	TRBJ2-7	NA	16	CASSGLWDRGSYEQYF
TRBV30	TRBJ1-2	NA	14	CAWRGTGVGYGYTF